This TCR beta chain comes out of a study of cytomegalovirus exposure and HLA in healthy donors. V was shortened by 7 bases and J by 3 bases, with 19 bases between the two germline ends. The germline V gene encodes CDR1 MNHNS and CDR2 SASEGT. CDR3 length equals 15 residues. It was the approximately 110-subject validation cohort, separate from the roughly 700-subject first cohort, to which the donors belonged. TCRdb's copy holds only in-frame clones and misses some; the assay was immunoSEQ multiplex PCR. This sample has about 74,000 clones, with roughly 94% found just once. This receptor was obtained from a woman under 30 in good health and CMV-seropositive. The sample taken for sequencing was PBMCs. The chain has TRBV6-1 and TRBJ2-7; maybe TRBD2 (5 bases). The CDR3 DNA is TGTGCCAGCAAGAATGCCGGGGAATGGGACTACGAGCAGTACTTC. Protein sequence: CASKNAGEWDYEQYF.